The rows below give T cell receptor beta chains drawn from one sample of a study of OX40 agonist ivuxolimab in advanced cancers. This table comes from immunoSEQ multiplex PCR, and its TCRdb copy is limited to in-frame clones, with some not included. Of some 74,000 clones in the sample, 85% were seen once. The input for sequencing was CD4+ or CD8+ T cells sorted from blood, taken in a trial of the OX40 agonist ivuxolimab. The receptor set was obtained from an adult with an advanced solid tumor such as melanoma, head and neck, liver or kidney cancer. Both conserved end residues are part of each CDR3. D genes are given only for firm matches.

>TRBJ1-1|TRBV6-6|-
CASSYFAGTEAFF
TGTGCCAGCAGTTACTTTGCGGGGACAGAAGCTTTCTTT
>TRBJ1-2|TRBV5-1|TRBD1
CASSNDRGGGYTF
TGCGCCAGCAGCAACGACAGGGGAGGAGGCTACACCTTC
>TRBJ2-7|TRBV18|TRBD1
CASSPVLDRDEQYF
TGTGCCAGCTCACCCGTGCTGGACAGGGACGAGCAGTACTTC
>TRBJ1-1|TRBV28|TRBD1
CASSQGQGGNTEAFF
TGTGCCAGCAGTCAGGGACAGGGAGGGAACACTGAAGCTTTCTTT
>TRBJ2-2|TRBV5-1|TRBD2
CASSLVGLADNTGELFF
TGCGCCAGCAGCTTGGTTGGGCTAGCGGATAACACCGGGGAGCTGTTTTTT
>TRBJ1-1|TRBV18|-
CASSPGGWNTEAFF
TGTGCCAGCTCACCGGGCGGATGGAACACTGAAGCTTTCTTT
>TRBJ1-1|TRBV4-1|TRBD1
CASSPGRFQQGARTEAFF
TGCGCCAGCAGCCCGGGTCGGTTCCAACAGGGGGCGCGGACTGAAGCTTTCTTT
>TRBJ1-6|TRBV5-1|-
CASSLRGGNNSPLHF
TGCGCCAGCAGCTTGCGGGGGGGAAATAATTCACCCCTCCACTTT
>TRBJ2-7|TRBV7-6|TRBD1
CASSLLSVGQGEQYF
TGTGCCAGCAGCTTGTTGTCGGTAGGACAGGGCGAGCAGTACTTC
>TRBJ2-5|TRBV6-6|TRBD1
CASSPGQGTKETQYF
TGTGCCAGCAGTCCCGGACAGGGGACGAAAGAGACCCAGTACTTC
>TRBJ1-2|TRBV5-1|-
CASSLAGDIDYGYTF
TGCGCCAGCAGCTTAGCGGGGGATATAGACTATGGCTACACCTTC
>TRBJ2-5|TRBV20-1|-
CSGPGETQYF
TGCAGTGGCCCCGGAGAGACCCAGTACTTC
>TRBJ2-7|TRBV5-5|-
CASSFHSEQYF
TGTGCCAGCAGCTTCCACTCCGAGCAGTACTTC
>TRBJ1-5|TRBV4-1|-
CASSQFYSANQPQHF
TGCGCCAGCAGCCAATTTTATAGCGCAAATCAGCCCCAGCATTTT
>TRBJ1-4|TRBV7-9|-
CASSNGEWYRGYNEKLFF
TGTGCCAGCAGCAACGGGGAATGGTACCGCGGGTATAATGAAAAACTGTTTTTT